This T cell receptor beta chain stems from a study of blood T cell repertoires in COVID-19. Study information: Sample material is recorded as cDNA or gDNA derived from T cells, B-cell-depleted T cells, or PBMCs.

Participants spanned ages about 18 to 90 years and resided in 20 to 30 US areas. Symptom resolution, clearance, or two negative PCRs marked the recovered donors of Cohort 3. Authors' methods: Cell counts per sample came from amplifying reference gene primers. Sequencing was performed with immunoSEQ multiplex PCR; in TCRdb, only in-frame clones are kept and a portion is missing. V and J calls and clone size are as listed in that table; D and trimming were resolved from the DNA. The sample has some 460,000 clones; roughly 87% are singletons. Trimming took 0 bases from V and 4 from J; bases not matched to a gene: 12. In germline, CDR1 is MNHEY, CDR2 SVGEGT. The length of the CDR3 is 18 residues.

This receptor was obtained from a woman between 18 and 29 years old who had recovered from COVID-19. Sequenced: PBMCs or T cells enriched from blood (not recorded which). This chain connects TRBV6-2 or TRBV6-3 to TRBJ1-5; 7 bases fit TRBD1. The CDR3 coding sequence is TGTGCCAGCAGTTACTCGGGCCTGAGACAGGGTACAAATCAGCCCCAGCATTTT. It yields the protein CASSYSGLRQGTNQPQHF.